One and the same sample provided the 9 T cell receptor beta chains below, sequenced in a study of human T cells and chemical hapten exposure. Documented time point: patch test 3, about 24 weeks after DPC sensitization. Sample treatment: therapeutic diphenylcyclopropenone sensitization with weekly scalp DPC. TCRdb passed the RACE reads through MiXCR, listing each CDR3 protein once. Of some 84,000 distinct CDR3 sequences detected, 10% to 12% appear once; the ten largest clones hold more than 3%. Specimen: whole blood, collected in connection with sensitization to the hapten diphenylcyclopropenone (DPC). Source of these receptors: a woman between 45 and 60 years old with alopecia areata. Some clones in this sample may be carry-over from other donors' samples.

This clonotype was observed at least ten times. The J gene is TRBJ2-1, the V gene TRBV28, with D unresolved. The CDR3 contains 15 residues. In germline, CDR1 is MDHEN, CDR2 SYDVKM. V was trimmed by 0 bases and J by 4 bases, leaving 10 bases between them. The DNA for the CDR3 is TGTGCCAGCAGTTTATGGGTAGAGACGTACAATGAGCAGTTCTTC. The encoded protein is CASSLWVETYNEQFF.

V gene TRBV3-1 combines with J gene TRBJ2-1; 11 nucleotides match TRBD2. The CDR3 covers 14 residues. Germline assignment: CDR1 LGHDT and CDR2 YNNKEL (reference sequence). After removal of 7 bases from V and 7 bases from J, the junction contained 6 bases not matched to a gene. This chain's CDR3 is CASNSGRDRNEQFF. CDR3 DNA: TGTGCCAGCAATAGCGGGAGGGATCGAAATGAGCAGTTCTTC.

This clonotype turned up a few times. The rearrangement joins TRBV19 to TRBJ2-1; 7 bases agree with TRBD1. CDR3 length equals 16 residues. Looked up from germline, CDR1 is LNHDA and CDR2 is SQIVND (reference sequence). J lost 4 bases, V lost 3 bases, and 9 bases had no gene match. The CDR3 bases are TGTGCCAGTAGTATTCGACAGGGCCCGAGATACAATGAGCAGTTCTTC. Its protein is CASSIRQGPRYNEQFF.

This clonotype was counted many times. The J gene is TRBJ2-7, the V gene TRBV28; D uncertain. There are 15 residues in the CDR3. The V gene lost 5 bases and the J gene lost 0 bases, with 14 bases spanning the gap. Germline CDR1 reads MDHEN; CDR2 reads SYDVKM. This CDR3 reads CASSTPAVSSYEQYF. As DNA, the CDR3 is TGTGCCAGCAGTACTCCCGCCGTTAGCTCCTACGAGCAGTACTTC.

The J gene is TRBJ1-6, the V gene TRBV6-1, with 7 positions matching TRBD1. The CDR3 contains 15 residues. Germline lookup yields CDR1 MNHNS and CDR2 SASEGT. Unmatched junction bases numbered 9, after V lost 6 bases and J lost 7 bases. In nucleotides, the CDR3 is TGTGCCAGCAGCCCACGGGACAGAAGCAATTCACCCCTCCACTTT. Protein: CASSPRDRSNSPLHF.

There are many counts of this clonotype. The V and J genes are TRBV14 and TRBJ2-7, with TRBD2 matching over 11 bases. The CDR3 is made up of 16 amino acids. Germline V gives CDR1 SGHDN, CDR2 FVKESK. V was pared by 4 bases and J by 2 bases, with 7 bases of the junction left unmatched. The CDR3 reads CASSRLGTSGAYEQYF. In DNA form, the CDR3 reads TGTGCCAGCAGCCGCCTAGGGACTAGCGGTGCCTACGAGCAGTACTTC.

Points on this clonotype: This may come from a read error, since a much larger clone is one base off. The CDR3 nucleotides are TGTGTCAGCAGCCCTTGGGAGTGGAAGCCTGGAAACACCATATATTTT. Protein: CVSSPWEWKPGNTIYF. The V gene is TRBV14, the J gene TRBJ1-3; D gene ambiguous. The CDR3 extends over 16 amino acids. Germline V gene lookup returns CDR1 SGHDN and CDR2 FVKESK.

In this sample, this clonotype turned up a few times. V usage is TRBV9 and J usage is TRBJ2-2; D may be TRBD2 (5 bases). CDR1 and CDR2 (germline): SGDLS, YYNGEE. Trimming removed 3 bases from V and 7 bases from J, with 13 bases in between. The CDR3 is 14 residues long. Written as DNA, the CDR3 is TGTGCCAGCAGCGCACTAGTCGGAGTCGGGGAGCTGTTTTTT. It specifies CASSALVGVGELFF.

The table lists this clonotype with many counts. V gene TRBV11-2 combines with J gene TRBJ2-1, with TRBD2 matching 15 bases. CDR3 length: 18 amino acids. Germline values: CDR1 SGHAT, CDR2 FQNNGV. Unmatched junction bases numbered 10, after V lost 4 bases and J lost 6 bases. CDR3 sequence: CASSSPLRGLAGGNEQFF. The CDR3 nucleotides are TGTGCCAGCAGCTCGCCCCTCAGGGGACTAGCGGGAGGCAATGAGCAGTTCTTC.